Following are 5 T cell receptor beta chains from one sample sequenced in a study of shared clonotypes between healthy human individuals. Clones were read by immunoSEQ multiplex PCR, and TCRdb kept only the in-frame ones, dropping some. Among under 600,000 clones listed, over 75% were seen once. Sequenced sample: PBMCs. The source of these receptors is a woman in her forties in good health. Some clones in this sample may be carry-over from other donors' samples.

The rearrangement links TRBV6-6 to TRBJ2-7; D not certain. This CDR3 has 13 residues. The ends were cut back, 6 bases at V and 2 bases at J, with 11 bases in the middle. Germline values: CDR1 MNHNY, CDR2 SVGAGI (reference sequence). CDR3 sequence: CASRRTDTYEQYF. In nucleotides, the CDR3 is TGTGCCAGCAGACGGACCGATACCTACGAGCAGTACTTC.

This clone was detected once. Other DNA sequences in this specimen translate into the identical CDR3. The chain links TRBV11-2 to TRBJ2-3; D ambiguous. Germline V gene data show CDR1 as SGHAT and CDR2 as FQNNGV. The length of the CDR3 is 13 residues. Trimming removed 0 bases from V and 2 bases from J, with 3 bases in between. The CDR3 loop is CASSLDPTDTQYF. The CDR3 nucleotides are TGTGCCAGCAGCTTAGACCCCACAGATACGCAGTATTTT.

Points on this clone: A much larger clone lies a single base off, so this may be a read error. V and J are TRBV7-3 and TRBJ2-3; 14 bases map to TRBD2. There are 16 residues in the CDR3. Germline assignment: CDR1 SGHTA and CDR2 FQGTGA. Trimming cost V 4 bases and J 2 bases; bases outside gene matches: 2. CDR3 coding DNA: TGTGCCAGCAGCTCGGGACTAGCGGGGGTCACAGATACGCAGTATTTT. Protein: CASSSGLAGVTDTQYF.

This chain links TRBV2 with TRBJ2-1, with 10 positions matching TRBD1. V dropped 4 bases and J dropped 0; count of bases not matched to a gene: 3. CDR1 and CDR2 (germline): SNHLY, FYNNEI. This CDR3 has 16 residues. CDR3 DNA sequence: TGTGCCAGCAGTGGACAGGGGGCCAACTCCTACAATGAGCAGTTCTTC. Its protein product is CASSGQGANSYNEQFF.

The chain carries TRBV11-2 and TRBJ2-7; 11 bases fit TRBD2. Trimming at V came to 1 base and at J to 0 bases, leaving 5 bases not matched to a gene. There are 17 residues in the CDR3. The germline V gene has CDR1 SGHAT and CDR2 FQNNGV. CDR3 in DNA: TGTGCCAGCAGCTTAGCCCAGACTAGCGGGACCTCCTACGAGCAGTACTTC. Amino acid sequence: CASSLAQTSGTSYEQYF.